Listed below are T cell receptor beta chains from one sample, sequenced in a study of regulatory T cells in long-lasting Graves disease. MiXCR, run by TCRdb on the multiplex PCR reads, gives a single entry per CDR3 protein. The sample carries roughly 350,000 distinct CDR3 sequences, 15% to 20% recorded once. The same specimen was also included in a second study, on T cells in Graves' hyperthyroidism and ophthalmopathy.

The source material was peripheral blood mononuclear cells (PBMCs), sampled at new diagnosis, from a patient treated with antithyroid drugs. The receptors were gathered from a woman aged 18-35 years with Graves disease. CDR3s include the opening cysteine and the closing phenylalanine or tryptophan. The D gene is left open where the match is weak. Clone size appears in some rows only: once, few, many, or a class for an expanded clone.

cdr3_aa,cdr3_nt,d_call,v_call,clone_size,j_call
CASSRGQGAGEQFF,TGCGCCAGCAGCCGAGGACAGGGGGCAGGCGAGCAGTTCTTC,TRBD1,TRBV4-1,few,TRBJ2-1
CASSRLAELLSTDTQYF,TGTGCCAGCTCTCGACTAGCGGAGCTATTGAGCACAGATACGCAGTATTTT,TRBD2,TRBV18,many,TRBJ2-3
CASSLRGLSEQYF,TGTGCCAGCAGTTTAAGGGGGTTAAGCGAGCAGTACTTC,.,TRBV28,many,TRBJ2-7
CASSKQQGGGNQPQHF,TGTGCCAGCAGTAAACAACAGGGGGGCGGCAATCAGCCCCAGCATTTT,TRBD1,TRBV6-1,many,TRBJ1-5
CAWSASGIETQYF,TGTGCCTGGAGTGCATCAGGTATAGAGACCCAGTACTTC,.,TRBV30,many,TRBJ2-5
CAWSAGQGPTEAFF,TGTGCCTGGAGTGCGGGACAAGGGCCAACTGAAGCTTTCTTT,.,TRBV30,many,TRBJ1-1
CATSRDSASGTYNEQFF,TGTGCCACCAGCAGAGATTCGGCTAGCGGGACATACAATGAGCAGTTCTTC,TRBD2,TRBV15,.,TRBJ2-1
CSPRWRGEQFF,TGCAGCCCCCGTTGGCGGGGTGAGCAGTTCTTC,.,TRBV29-1,many,TRBJ2-1
CASSPHNSQETQYF,TGTGCCAGCAGTCCCCATAACTCTCAAGAGACCCAGTACTTC,.,TRBV12-3/TRBV12-4,many,TRBJ2-5
CASKRGLYEQYF,TGTGCCAGCAAAAGGGGATTGTACGAGCAGTACTTC,.,TRBV27,many,TRBJ2-7
CAGERTGRYEQYF,TGTGCCGGGGAACGGACAGGTCGCTACGAGCAGTACTTC,TRBD1,TRBV30,many,TRBJ2-7
CASSGRDRSYEQYF,TGTGCCAGCAGTGGTCGGGACAGGTCCTACGAGCAGTACTTC,TRBD1,TRBV2,.,TRBJ2-7
CASSRAVGDTQYF,TGTGCCAGCAGTCGCGCCGTAGGGGATACGCAGTATTTT,.,TRBV12-3/TRBV12-4,many,TRBJ2-3
CSARGRARLTDTQYF,TGCAGTGCTAGAGGGCGGGCACGCCTCACAGATACGCAGTATTTT,.,TRBV20-1,many,TRBJ2-3
CASSSSGYSYEQYF,TGTGCCAGCAGCTCTAGCGGGTATAGCTACGAGCAGTACTTC,TRBD2,TRBV6-1,many,TRBJ2-7
CSVDRGGTGELFF,TGCAGCGTAGACAGAGGGGGAACCGGGGAGCTGTTTTTT,.,TRBV29-1,few,TRBJ2-2
CSARGGFRSNQPQHF,TGCAGTGCTAGAGGGGGGTTTCGGAGCAATCAGCCCCAGCATTTT,.,TRBV20-1,many,TRBJ1-5
CATSRERGRDQPQHF,TGTGCCACCAGCAGAGAGCGGGGCAGGGATCAGCCCCAGCATTTT,.,TRBV15,many,TRBJ1-5
CASSPLPNTFYEQYF,TGTGCCAGCTCACCCCTGCCCAATACCTTCTACGAGCAGTACTTC,.,TRBV18,.,TRBJ2-7
CSASSGAPYEQYF,TGCAGTGCTAGTTCAGGGGCCCCCTACGAGCAGTACTTC,.,TRBV20-1,few,TRBJ2-7
CASTPGWGLPSSYEQYF,TGTGCCAGCACCCCGGGATGGGGCCTACCCAGCTCCTACGAGCAGTACTTC,.,TRBV14,.,TRBJ2-7
CASSLPGSEQYF,TGTGCCAGCAGTCTCCCGGGGTCCGAGCAGTACTTC,.,TRBV27,.,TRBJ2-7
CAISETGTSINEQFF,TGTGCCATCAGTGAAACCGGGACTAGCATCAATGAGCAGTTCTTC,TRBD2,TRBV10-3,.,TRBJ2-1
CSARPLAGGPNEQFF,TGCAGTGCTAGGCCACTAGCGGGAGGGCCTAATGAGCAGTTCTTC,TRBD2,TRBV20-1,many,TRBJ2-1
CASSVGGAGEQYF,TGTGCCAGCAGCGTAGGTGGGGCCGGCGAGCAGTACTTC,.,TRBV9,few,TRBJ2-7
CASTVGLFQYF,TGTGCCAGCACCGTCGGACTCTTTCAGTACTTC,.,TRBV2,many,TRBJ2-4
CASSVKGHTEAFF,TGTGCCAGCAGCGTTAAGGGTCACACTGAAGCTTTCTTT,.,TRBV9,many,TRBJ1-1
CAWRTGDQPQHF,TGTGCCTGGAGGACAGGGGATCAGCCCCAGCATTTT,TRBD1,TRBV30,many,TRBJ1-5
CASSGGADTQYF,TGTGCCAGCAGTGGAGGTGCAGATACGCAGTATTTT,.,TRBV28,many,TRBJ2-3
CASSPPSLPAAFF,TGTGCCAGCAGCCCCCCTTCCCTACCAGCAGCTTTCTTT,.,TRBV25-1,few,TRBJ1-1
CAWRAIGSASDGSPLHF,TGTGCCTGGAGGGCAATCGGTAGCGCGTCGGATGGGTCACCCCTCCACTTT,.,TRBV30,.,TRBJ1-6
CASSQDGPSPLHF,TGCGCCAGCAGCCAAGATGGACCTTCACCCCTCCACTTT,.,TRBV4-1,few,TRBJ1-6
CASSFNPLTSGGTKETQYF,TGTGCCAGCAGCTTCAACCCCCTGACTAGCGGGGGGACTAAAGAGACCCAGTACTTC,TRBD2,TRBV7-9,few,TRBJ2-5
CASSEERGVYNSPLHF,TGTGCCAGCAGTGAAGAAAGGGGGGTTTATAATTCACCCCTCCACTTT,.,TRBV2,.,TRBJ1-6
CASSPRERLAGGPEAQYF,TGTGCCAGCTCACCCAGGGAACGACTAGCGGGGGGGCCCGAGGCGCAGTATTTT,TRBD2,TRBV18,.,TRBJ2-3
CASSFDNEQFF,TGTGCCAGCAGCTTTGACAATGAGCAGTTCTTC,.,TRBV3-1,many,TRBJ2-1
CATSRGQGDREQYF,TGTGCCACCAGCAGAGGACAGGGCGATAGGGAGCAGTACTTC,TRBD1,TRBV15,many,TRBJ2-7
CASSLTSGSPPLYF,TGTGCCAGCAGCCTGACTAGCGGGAGCCCCCCGTTGTACTTC,TRBD2,TRBV14,.,TRBJ2-4
CASSVNSPLEQYF,TGTGCCAGCAGCGTAAACAGCCCTCTCGAGCAGTACTTC,.,TRBV9,few,TRBJ2-7
CASSQGSSTEAFF,TGTGCCAGCAGCCAAGGGTCGAGCACTGAAGCTTTCTTT,.,TRBV7-9,.,TRBJ1-1
CASSEIAVEQYF,TGTGCCAGCAGTGAAATAGCAGTGGAGCAGTACTTC,.,TRBV2,few,TRBJ2-7
CASMSLFGGDSYEQYF,TGTGCCAGCATGTCTCTCTTCGGAGGGGACTCCTACGAGCAGTACTTC,.,TRBV27,.,TRBJ2-7
CASSPLGAAQETQYF,TGTGCCAGCAGCCCCCTCGGAGCGGCTCAAGAGACCCAGTACTTC,.,TRBV11-2,many,TRBJ2-5
CASSLGQSRGGYGYTF,TGTGCCAGCAGTTTGGGACAGTCACGAGGTGGCTATGGCTACACCTTC,TRBD1,TRBV25-1,few,TRBJ1-2
CASSEGRVGGNTIYF,TGTGCCAGCAGTGAAGGCAGGGTTGGTGGAAACACCATATATTTT,.,TRBV2,few,TRBJ1-3
CASSSDLHSYNEQFF,TGTGCCAGCAGCTCAGACTTGCACTCCTACAATGAGCAGTTCTTC,.,TRBV7-9,many,TRBJ2-1
CASSIKGGAAGSHFKGYNEQFF,TGTGCCAGTAGTATAAAGGGGGGAGCCGCGGGGTCTCATTTCAAAGGCTACAATGAGCAGTTCTTC,.,TRBV19,.,TRBJ2-1
CSAREPSGRRYNEQFF,TGCAGTGCTAGAGAGCCTAGCGGGAGAAGGTACAATGAGCAGTTCTTC,TRBD2,TRBV20-1,.,TRBJ2-1
CSARVEKIRRDQETQYF,TGCAGTGCTAGAGTCGAGAAGATTAGGAGGGACCAAGAGACCCAGTACTTC,.,TRBV20-1,once,TRBJ2-5
CASSYLGQGEKLFF,TGTGCCAGCAGTTACTTGGGACAGGGTGAAAAACTGTTTTTT,TRBD1,TRBV6-5,.,TRBJ1-4
CASSPWDLTDTQYF,TGCGCCAGCAGCCCCTGGGACCTCACAGATACGCAGTATTTT,.,TRBV5-1,few,TRBJ2-3